This TCR beta chain was obtained from a study of control samples from healthy donors and cancer patients. Sequencing was performed with immunoSEQ multiplex PCR; in TCRdb, only in-frame clones are kept and a portion is missing. Here the sample spans around 83,000 clones, 93% being singletons. Between the trimmed V and J ends, which lost 6 bases and 6 bases, there was a span of 15 bases. CDR1 is SNHLY, CDR2 FYNNEI, per germline. There are 14 residues in the CDR3. Sequenced sample: PBMCs. The sequence was collected from a woman between 35 and 50 years old with lung cancer. V usage is TRBV2 and J usage is TRBJ2-1, with D maybe TRBD2 (6 bases). The CDR3 is CASRSLASTNEQFF. The CDR3 region has the DNA TGTGCCAGCAGGAGTCTAGCGTCGACCAATGAGCAGTTCTTC.